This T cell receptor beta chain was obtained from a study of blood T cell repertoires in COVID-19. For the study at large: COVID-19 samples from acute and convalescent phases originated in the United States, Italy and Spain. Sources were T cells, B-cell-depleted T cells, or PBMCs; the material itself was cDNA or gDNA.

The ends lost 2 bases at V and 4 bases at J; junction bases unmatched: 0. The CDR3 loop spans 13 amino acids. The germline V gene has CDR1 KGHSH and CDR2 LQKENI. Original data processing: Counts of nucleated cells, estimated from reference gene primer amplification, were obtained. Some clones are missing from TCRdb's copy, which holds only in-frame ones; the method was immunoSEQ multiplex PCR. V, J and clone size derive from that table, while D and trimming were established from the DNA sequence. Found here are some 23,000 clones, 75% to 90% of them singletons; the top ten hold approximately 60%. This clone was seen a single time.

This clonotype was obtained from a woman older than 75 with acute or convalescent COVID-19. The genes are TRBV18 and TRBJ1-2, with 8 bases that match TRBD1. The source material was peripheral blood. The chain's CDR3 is CASSPTGGYGYTF. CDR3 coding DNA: TGTGCCAGCTCACCAACAGGGGGCTATGGCTACACCTTC. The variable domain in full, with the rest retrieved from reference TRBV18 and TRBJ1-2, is NAGVMQNPRHLVRRRGQEARLRCSPMKGHSHVYWYRQLPEEGLKFMVYLQKENIIDESGMPKERFSAEFPKEGPSILRIQQVVRGDSAAYFCASSPTGGYGYTFGSGTRLTVV.